The T cell receptor (beta chain) under discussion was sequenced for a study of CD8 T cells in Susac syndrome. With random hexamers, reverse transcription was performed on about 0.5 to 1 ug of RNA. TCRdb independently ran MiXCR on the immunoSEQ multiplex PCR reads; one entry per CDR3 protein. The table includes about 300,000 distinct CDR3 sequences, approximately 85% detected once. The receptor was derived from a human donor with multiple sclerosis. Specimen: CD8+ T cells from PBMCs.

DNA of the CDR3: TGTGCCAGCAGCTTTTATGGGGTCTCTGGGGCCAACGTCCTGACTTTC. This gives the protein CASSFYGVSGANVLTF. The V and J genes are TRBV5-6 and TRBJ2-6; D unresolved. The germline gives CDR1 SGHDT, CDR2 YYEEEE. CDR3 length: 16 residues. V gave up 2 bases and J gave up 0 bases, with 9 bases separating them.